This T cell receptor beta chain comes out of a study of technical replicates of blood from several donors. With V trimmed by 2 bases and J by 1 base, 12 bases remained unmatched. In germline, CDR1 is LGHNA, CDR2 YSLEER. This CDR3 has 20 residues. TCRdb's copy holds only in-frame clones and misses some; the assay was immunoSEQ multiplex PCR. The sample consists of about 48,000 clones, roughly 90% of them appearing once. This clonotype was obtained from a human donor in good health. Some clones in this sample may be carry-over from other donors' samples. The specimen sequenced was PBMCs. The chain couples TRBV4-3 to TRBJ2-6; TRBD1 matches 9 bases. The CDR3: CASSQRRDRVYSSGANVLTF. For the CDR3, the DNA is TGCGCCAGCAGCCAACGCCGGGACAGGGTTTACTCTTCTGGGGCCAACGTCCTGACTTTC.